What follows are 23 T cell receptor beta chains derived from one specimen sequenced in a study of control samples from healthy donors and cancer patients. Here immunoSEQ multiplex PCR was the method, and the copy in TCRdb shows in-frame clones only, minus some. The data hold some 200,000 clones, with approximately 92% observed a single time. Input material: blood. The receptors shown here come from a man aged 18 to 29 in good health.

The chain links TRBV5-1 to TRBJ2-1, with TRBD1 matching 10 bases. Germline V gene lookup returns CDR1 SGHRS and CDR2 YFSETQ. V lost 4 bases to trimming and J lost 0 bases; unmatched junction nucleotides: 4. The CDR3 extends over 16 amino acids. CDR3 DNA sequence: TGCGCCAGCAGCAGGACAGGGGGACTCTCCTACAATGAGCAGTTCTTC. Its protein product is CASSRTGGLSYNEQFF.

The rearrangement joins TRBV9 to TRBJ1-1; D is undetermined. The V gene lost 0 bases and the J gene lost 0 bases, with 6 bases spanning the gap. From germline, CDR1 is SGDLS and CDR2 YYNGEE. The CDR3 covers 14 residues. This chain's CDR3 is CASSVEAMNTEAFF. CDR3 nucleotides: TGTGCCAGCAGCGTAGAAGCCATGAACACTGAAGCTTTCTTT.

The chain joins TRBV12-3 or TRBV12-4 to TRBJ2-2; a possible D gene is TRBD1 (6 bases). The V and J ends lost 8 bases and 1 base respectively, with 8 bases between them. CDR3 length equals 13 residues. In DNA, the CDR3 is TGTGCCAGCCTGACAGGGAACACCGGGGAGCTGTTTTTT. Its translation is CASLTGNTGELFF.

This chain links TRBV27 with TRBJ1-5; D is perhaps TRBD1 (5 bases). Per germline, CDR1 MNHEY and CDR2 SMNVEV (reference sequence). Trimming stripped 5 bases from V and 4 bases from J, with 12 bases between. The CDR3 has 14 amino acids. In DNA form, the CDR3 reads TGTGCCAGCAGTCCCCGGGACCGAAATCAGCCCCAGCATTTT. Its protein product is CASSPRDRNQPQHF.

This clone occurred once. The chain combines TRBV11-2 with TRBJ2-4; 7 bases line up with TRBD2. CDR3 length: 13 residues. Germline V lookup: CDR1 SGHAT, CDR2 FQNNGV. V trimming: 5 bases; J trimming: 8 bases; junction bases outside the gene matches: 6. Here the CDR3 reads CASSTFREDIQYF. The CDR3 DNA is TGTGCCAGCAGCACCTTCCGGGAGGACATTCAGTACTTC. Full variable domain (remainder filled in from reference TRBV11-2 and TRBJ2-4): EAGVAQSPRYKIIEKRQSVAFWCNPISGHATLYWYQQILGQGPKLLIQFQNNGVVDDSQLPKDRFSAERLKGVDSTLKIQPAKLEDSAVYLCASSTFREDIQYFGAGTRLSVL.

The chain carries TRBV5-4 and TRBJ2-1; 10 bases are a match to TRBD2. Trimming cost V 4 bases and J 5 bases; bases outside gene matches: 3. Germline-derived CDR1 and CDR2 are SGHNT and YYREEE (reference sequence). The CDR3 totals 14 residues. CDR3 coding DNA: TGTGCCAGCAGCCTAGGACTAGCGGACAATGAGCAGTTCTTC. It yields the protein CASSLGLADNEQFF.

The chain combines TRBV2 with TRBJ1-2; D call uncertain. The CDR3 contains 15 residues. V was clipped by 2 bases and J by 0 bases, with 10 bases between them. The V gene's germline CDR1 is SNHLY and CDR2 FYNNEI. CDR3 in amino acids: CASSESRTANYGYTF. CDR3 in DNA: TGTGCCAGCAGTGAAAGTAGAACAGCTAACTATGGCTACACCTTC.

V usage is TRBV3-1 (or the pseudogene TRBV3-2) and J usage is TRBJ1-1, with TRBD1 identical over 7 bases. The CDR3 sequence is 15 residues long. Trimming at V came to 4 bases and at J to 3 bases, leaving 8 bases not matched to a gene. Germline V gene sequence: CDR1 LGHDT, CDR2 YNNKEL (reference sequence). CDR3 sequence: CASSPRGGGYTEAFF. The CDR3 DNA reads TGTGCCAGCAGCCCTAGAGGGGGCGGATACACTGAAGCTTTCTTT.

This chain connects TRBV28 to TRBJ1-4; TRBD1 aligns across 7 bases. Losses at the gene ends were 6 bases for V and 7 bases for J; bases not matched to a gene: 5. From germline, CDR1 is MDHEN and CDR2 SYDVKM. CDR3 size: 13 residues. The CDR3 DNA is TGTGCCAGCAGGCCAGGGGGGAGTGAAAAACTGTTTTTT. Its protein product is CASRPGGSEKLFF.

V and J are TRBV5-1 and TRBJ1-2, with D perhaps TRBD1 (6 bases). CDR1 is SGHRS, CDR2 YFSETQ, per germline. V shed 0 bases and J shed 7 bases, with 7 bases lying between them. The CDR3 extends over 12 amino acids. The DNA of the CDR3 is TGCGCCAGCAGCTTGGACAGGGTTGGCTACACCTTC. Residues: CASSLDRVGYTF.

The V and J genes are TRBV30 and TRBJ1-6, with no clear D. The CDR3 contains 17 residues. Germline loops: CDR1 GTSNPN, CDR2 SVGIG (reference sequence). Trimming pared 2 bases from V and 0 bases from J, leaving 14 bases between. The DNA for the CDR3 is TGTGCCTGGAGTACCCGGACCCGGAGCTCCTATAATTCACCCCTCCACTTT. This gives the protein CAWSTRTRSSYNSPLHF. The entire variable domain, with the rest obtained from reference TRBV30 and TRBJ1-6, is as follows: SQTIHQWPATLVQPVGSPLSLECTVEGTSNPNLYWYRQAAGRGLQLLFYSVGIGQISSEVPQNLSASRPQDRQFILSSKKLLLSDSGFYLCAWSTRTRSSYNSPLHFGNGTRLTVT.

The rearrangement uses TRBV14 and TRBJ2-5; 8 positions match TRBD2. Trimming cost V 0 bases and J 2 bases; bases outside gene matches: 8. The CDR3 has 17 residues. Looked up from germline, CDR1 is SGHDN and CDR2 is FVKESK. The CDR3, as DNA: TGTGCCAGCAGCCAAGATCGGACTAGCCTAAATCAAGAGACCCAGTACTTC. Amino acid sequence: CASSQDRTSLNQETQYF.

The gene calls are TRBV5-6 and TRBJ1-6; TRBD1 matches at 8 bases. From germline, CDR1 is SGHDT and CDR2 YYEEEE. This CDR3 is 15 amino acids long. Losses at the gene ends were 0 bases for V and 4 bases for J; bases not matched to a gene: 0. CDR3 residues: CASSLGQGYNSPLHF. The CDR3 DNA reads as TGTGCCAGCAGCTTGGGACAGGGGTATAATTCACCCCTCCACTTT.

A single count supports this clone. The gene calls are TRBV3-1 (or the pseudogene TRBV3-2) and TRBJ2-2; D gene ambiguous. V was clipped by 1 base and J by 1 base, with 10 bases between them. In germline, CDR1 is LGHDT, CDR2 YNNKEL (reference sequence). The CDR3 length is 16 residues. Here the CDR3 reads CASSQVVAQNTGELFF. The CDR3 nucleotides are TGTGCCAGCAGCCAAGTTGTAGCACAGAACACCGGGGAGCTGTTTTTT.

This clone was counted between two and nine times. Other DNA sequences within the sample encode an identical CDR3. The CDR3 DNA is TGTGCCAGCTCACCGCAGGGTAACACTGAAGCTTTCTTT. Its translation is CASSPQGNTEAFF. The chain recombines TRBV18 with TRBJ1-1, with a possible D match to TRBD1 (5 bases). Trimming stripped 3 bases from V and 2 bases from J, with 7 bases between. The CDR3 sequence is 13 residues long. The germline gives CDR1 KGHSH, CDR2 LQKENI.

In DNA form, the CDR3 reads TGTGCCATCAGTCCCCATTTAAACTATGGCTACACCTTC. It yields the protein CAISPHLNYGYTF. This chain uses TRBV10-3 with TRBJ1-2; D gene ambiguous. V shed 5 bases and J shed 2 bases, with 9 bases lying between them. The CDR3 is 13 amino acids. Germline-derived CDR1 and CDR2 are ENHRY and SYGVKD.

In its sample, this clone was seen a few times. The genes are TRBV9 and TRBJ1-5; tentatively, D is TRBD1 (6 bases). V was shortened by 2 bases and J by 2 bases, with 17 bases between the two germline ends. Germline V CDR1 and CDR2: SGDLS, YYNGEE. The CDR3 has 17 residues. The CDR3 DNA reads TGTGCCAGCAGCGTCGGATCTACAGGGAGCGGCAATCAGCCCCAGCATTTT. Its translation: CASSVGSTGSGNQPQHF.

This clone was picked up one time. The chain combines TRBV6-5 with TRBJ1-4; maybe TRBD1 (6 bases). V was shortened by 4 bases and J by 10 bases, with 13 bases between the two germline ends. The CDR3 sequence is 13 residues long. Germline CDR1 is MNHEY and CDR2 is SVGAGI. DNA for the CDR3: TGTGCCAGCAGTTCCGGAGGGGGGCGAAAACTGTTTTTT. Amino acids: CASSSGGGRKLFF.

The rearrangement joins TRBV28 to TRBJ2-2, with D perhaps TRBD2 (5 bases). The V gene's germline CDR1 is MDHEN and CDR2 SYDVKM. This CDR3 is 14 amino acids long. Trimming shortened V by 8 bases and J by 3 bases, and 13 bases separated the two germline ends. This chain's CDR3 is CASLPPRDTGELFF. The CDR3 bases are TGTGCCAGCCTCCCTCCGCGGGACACCGGGGAGCTGTTTTTT.

V gene TRBV10-2 combines with J gene TRBJ2-3; tentative D call: TRBD2 (5 bases). The CDR3 runs 11 residues. The germline gives CDR1 WSHSY, CDR2 SAAADI. Trimming removed 7 bases at V and 3 bases at J, with 5 bases between. The CDR3 DNA is TGCGCCAGCACGGGAACAGATACGCAGTATTTT. Encoded protein: CASTGTDTQYF.

CDR3 coding DNA: TGCGCCAGCAGTGGTCGGACAGGGGGCTCGGATGAGCAGTTCTTC. It encodes CASSGRTGGSDEQFF. The chain combines TRBV10-1 with TRBJ2-1; 11 bases agree with TRBD1. CDR1 is WNHNN and CDR2 is SYGVQD in the germline V gene (reference sequence). CDR3 length: 15 amino acids. V lost 4 bases to trimming and J lost 8 bases; unmatched junction nucleotides: 7.

The rearrangement uses TRBV2 and TRBJ1-5, with 10 bases identical to TRBD1. With 1 base clipped from V and 4 bases from J, the junction kept 1 base outside the gene matches. Germline V lookup: CDR1 SNHLY, CDR2 FYNNEI. There are 15 residues in the CDR3. The CDR3 bases are TGTGCCAGCAGTGAAGAGGGACAGGGGAATCAGCCCCAGCATTTT. Its protein is CASSEEGQGNQPQHF.

The chain is built from TRBV6-5 and TRBJ2-7; 10 bases align to TRBD2. The CDR3 totals 15 residues. CDR1 and CDR2 (germline): MNHEY, SVGAGI. Trimming at V came to 6 bases and at J to 3 bases, leaving 8 bases not matched to a gene. CDR3 amino acids: CASRPYGLAVYEQYF. For the CDR3, the DNA is TGTGCCAGCAGGCCTTATGGACTAGCGGTCTACGAGCAGTACTTC.